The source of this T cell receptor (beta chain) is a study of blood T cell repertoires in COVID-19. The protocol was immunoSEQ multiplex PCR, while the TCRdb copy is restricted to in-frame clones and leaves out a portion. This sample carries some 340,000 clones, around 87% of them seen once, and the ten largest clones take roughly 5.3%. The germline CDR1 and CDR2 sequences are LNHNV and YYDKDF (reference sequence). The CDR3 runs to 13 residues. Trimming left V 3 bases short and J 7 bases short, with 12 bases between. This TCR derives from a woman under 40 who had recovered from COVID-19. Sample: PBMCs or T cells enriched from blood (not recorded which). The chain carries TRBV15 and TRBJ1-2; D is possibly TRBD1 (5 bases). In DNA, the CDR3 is TGTGCCACCAGCAGCGGAGGGGTTGGTGGCTACACCTTC. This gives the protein CATSSGGVGGYTF. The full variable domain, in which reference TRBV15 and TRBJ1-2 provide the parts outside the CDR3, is DAMVIQNPRYQVTQFGKPVTLSCSQTLNHNVMYWYQQKSSQAPKLLFHYYDKDFNNEADTPDNFQSRRPNTSFCFLDIRSPGLGDTAMYLCATSSGGVGGYTFGSGTRLTVV.